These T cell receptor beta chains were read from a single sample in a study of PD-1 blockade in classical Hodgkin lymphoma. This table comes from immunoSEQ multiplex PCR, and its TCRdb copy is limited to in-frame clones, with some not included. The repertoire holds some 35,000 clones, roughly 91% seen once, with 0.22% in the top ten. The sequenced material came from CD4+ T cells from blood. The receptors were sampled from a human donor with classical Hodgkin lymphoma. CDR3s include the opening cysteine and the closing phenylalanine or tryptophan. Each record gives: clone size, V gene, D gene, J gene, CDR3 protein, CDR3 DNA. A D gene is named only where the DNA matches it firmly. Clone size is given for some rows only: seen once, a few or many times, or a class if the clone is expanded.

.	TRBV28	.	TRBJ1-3	CASSRAGARSGNTIYF	TGTGCCAGCAGTAGAGCCGGGGCACGAAGCGGAAACACCATATATTTT
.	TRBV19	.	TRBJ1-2	CASSMILGLGYTF	TGTGCCAGTAGTATGATTTTAGGGTTGGGCTACACCTTC
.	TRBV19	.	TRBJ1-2	CASSIGGGRGYGYTF	TGTGCCAGTAGTATAGGAGGGGGACGCGGCTATGGCTACACCTTC
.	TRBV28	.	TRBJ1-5	CASRGTNQPQHF	TGTGCCAGCAGAGGGACGAATCAGCCCCAGCATTTT
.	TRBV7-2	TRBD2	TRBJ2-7	CASSLGGGSYEQYF	TGTGCCAGCAGCTTAGGTGGCGGGAGTTACGAGCAGTACTTC
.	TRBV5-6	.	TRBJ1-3	CASSFGISGNTIYF	TGTGCCAGCAGCTTCGGGATCTCTGGAAACACCATATATTTT
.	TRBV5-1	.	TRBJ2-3	CASSLGRATDTQYF	TGCGCCAGCAGCTTGGGCAGGGCGACAGATACGCAGTATTTT
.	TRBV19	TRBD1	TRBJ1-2	CASSAIGQAYGYTF	TGTGCCAGTAGTGCCATCGGACAGGCCTATGGCTACACCTTC
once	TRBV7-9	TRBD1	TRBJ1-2	CASSRENRDSNGYTF	TGTGCCAGCAGCCGAGAAAACCGGGACAGCAATGGCTACACCTTC
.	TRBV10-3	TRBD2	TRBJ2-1	CAIMDIEVAGEGEQFF	TGTGCCATCATGGATATTGAGGTAGCGGGAGAGGGTGAGCAGTTCTTC
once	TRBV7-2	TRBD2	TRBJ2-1	CASSTGLAGDEQFF	TGTGCCAGCAGCACGGGACTAGCGGGCGATGAGCAGTTCTTC
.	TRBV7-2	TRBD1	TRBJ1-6	CASSFGLRQGSSYNSPLHF	TGTGCCAGCAGCTTCGGCCTCCGACAGGGGAGCTCCTATAATTCACCCCTCCACTTT
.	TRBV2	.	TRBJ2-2	CASGTMRVSNTGELFF	TGTGCCAGCGGGACGATGCGGGTATCGAACACCGGGGAGCTGTTTTTT
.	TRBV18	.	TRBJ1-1	CASSLTQGYTEAFF	TGTGCCAGCTCACTAACACAGGGATACACTGAAGCTTTCTTT
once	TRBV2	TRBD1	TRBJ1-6	CASSEGQTGGSSPLHF	TGTGCCAGCAGTGAGGGCCAGACAGGGGGAAGCTCACCCCTCCACTTT
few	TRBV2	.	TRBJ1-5	CASSYTGNYDQPQHF	TGTGCCAGCAGTTATACAGGGAATTACGATCAGCCCCAGCATTTT
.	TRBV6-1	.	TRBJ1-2	CASSEAGGVYGYTF	TGTGCCAGCAGTGAAGCGGGTGGAGTCTATGGCTACACCTTC
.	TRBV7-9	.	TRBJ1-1	CASSLEQTSLGTEAFF	TGTGCCAGCAGCTTAGAGCAAACAAGTCTGGGGACTGAAGCTTTCTTT
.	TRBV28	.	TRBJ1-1	CASRGAEGDTEAFF	TGTGCCAGCAGGGGCGCAGAGGGGGACACTGAAGCTTTCTTT
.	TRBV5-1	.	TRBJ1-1	CASSRDGMNTEAFF	TGCGCCAGCAGCAGGGATGGGATGAACACTGAAGCTTTCTTT
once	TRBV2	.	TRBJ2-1	CASSSYNEQFF	TGTGCCAGCTCAAGCTACAATGAGCAGTTCTTC
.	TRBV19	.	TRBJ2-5	CASSTVYIVSAETQYF	TGTGCCAGTAGTACCGTTTATATAGTATCGGCAGAGACCCAGTACTTC
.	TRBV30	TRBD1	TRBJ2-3	CAWGTGTDTQYF	TGTGCCTGGGGGACAGGGACAGATACGCAGTATTTT
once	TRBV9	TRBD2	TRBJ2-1	CASSVLAGLNYNEQFF	TGTGCCAGCAGCGTCCTAGCGGGGCTCAATTACAATGAGCAGTTCTTC
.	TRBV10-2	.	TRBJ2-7	CASRDSGYYEQYF	TGCGCCAGCAGAGATAGCGGTTATTACGAGCAGTACTTC
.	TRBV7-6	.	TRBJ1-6	CASSLNQNSPLHF	TGTGCCAGCAGCTTGAATCAAAATTCACCCCTCCACTTT
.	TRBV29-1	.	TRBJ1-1	CSVAPRPSADTEAFF	TGCAGCGTTGCCCCTAGGCCTTCGGCGGACACTGAAGCTTTCTTT
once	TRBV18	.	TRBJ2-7	CASSRATPRYEQYF	TGTGCCAGCTCAAGGGCCACCCCCAGATACGAGCAGTACTTC
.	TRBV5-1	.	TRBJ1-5	CASSVGGGNQPQHF	TGCGCCAGCAGTGTCGGGGGAGGTAATCAGCCCCAGCATTTT
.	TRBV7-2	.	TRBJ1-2	CASSFLNYGYTF	TGTGCCAGCAGCTTCCTCAACTATGGCTACACCTTC
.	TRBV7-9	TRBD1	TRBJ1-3	CASAGTGNTIYF	TGTGCCAGCGCCGGGACAGGGAACACCATATATTTT
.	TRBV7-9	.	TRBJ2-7	CASSSAGYEQYF	TGTGCCAGCAGCTCTGCGGGCTACGAGCAGTACTTC
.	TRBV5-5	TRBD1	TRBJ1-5	CASSLGTGVNNQPQHF	TGTGCCAGCAGCTTGGGAACAGGGGTCAACAATCAGCCCCAGCATTTT
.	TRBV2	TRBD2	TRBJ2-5	CASTRGLAGPPETQYF	TGTGCCAGCACTAGAGGGCTAGCGGGGCCCCCAGAGACCCAGTACTTC
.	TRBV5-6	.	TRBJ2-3	CASSRNTDTQYF	TGTGCCAGCAGCCGTAACACAGATACGCAGTATTTT
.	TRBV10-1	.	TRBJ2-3	CASSADGAATDTQYF	TGCGCCAGCAGTGCGGACGGGGCAGCGACAGATACGCAGTATTTT
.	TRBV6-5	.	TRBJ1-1	CASTRTENTEAFF	TGTGCCAGCACTCGCACCGAAAACACTGAAGCTTTCTTT
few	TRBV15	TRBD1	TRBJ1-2	CATSRGTGNYGYTF	TGTGCCACCAGCAGAGGGACAGGGAACTATGGCTACACCTTC
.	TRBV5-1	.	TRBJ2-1	CASSRGTEYDEQFF	TGCGCCAGCAGCCGCGGGACCGAATACGATGAGCAGTTCTTC
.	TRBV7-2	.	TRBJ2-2	CASSRGGELFF	TGTGCCAGCAGCCGAGGCGGGGAGCTGTTTTTT
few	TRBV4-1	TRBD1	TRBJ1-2	CASSQGTGLGYTF	TGCGCCAGCAGCCAAGGGACAGGGCTGGGCTACACCTTC
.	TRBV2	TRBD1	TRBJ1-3	CASTTSTGYRNTIYF	TGTGCCAGCACCACATCGACAGGGTACCGAAACACCATATATTTT
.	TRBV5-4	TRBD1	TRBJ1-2	CASSLEQGAYGYTF	TGTGCCAGCAGCTTGGAGCAGGGGGCTTATGGCTACACCTTC
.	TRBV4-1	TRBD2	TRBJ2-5	CASSRKPGLPQETQYF	TGCGCCAGCAGCCGAAAACCGGGACTACCACAAGAGACCCAGTACTTC
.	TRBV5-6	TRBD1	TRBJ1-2	CASSLDRGMRGYTF	TGTGCCAGCAGCTTGGACAGGGGGATGAGAGGCTACACCTTC
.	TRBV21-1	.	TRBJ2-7	CASSMAYEQYF	TGTGCCAGCAGCATGGCCTACGAGCAGTACTTC
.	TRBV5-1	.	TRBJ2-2	CASSFSGELFF	TGCGCCAGCAGCTTCTCCGGGGAGCTGTTTTTT
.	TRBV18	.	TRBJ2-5	CASSKKGGPRQETQYF	TGTGCCAGCTCCAAAAAGGGTGGCCCCCGGCAAGAGACCCAGTACTTC